This TCR beta chain is from a study of T cells in Graves' hyperthyroidism and ophthalmopathy. Across the study: The blood sample was taken at first diagnosis, before treatment began. Findings of the study overall: Blood also contained most expanded thyroid clonotypes above 0.001.

V lost 6 bases and J lost 5, with 10 bases in between. The CDR3 loop spans 13 amino acids. Germline V gene lookup returns CDR1 LNHDA and CDR2 SQIVND (reference sequence). With respect to this clonotype: Its antigen is still unknown.

Disease duration under 2 months; hyperthyroidism patients were aged 18 to 65. Extraction of PBMCs used around 9.6 ml of fresh peripheral blood. TCR beta CDR3 regions were amplified from RNA. The TCR CDR3 was amplified in a first-round RT-PCR using the HTBI primer set. TCRdb recomputed calls from the multiplex PCR reads with MiXCR, one row per CDR3 protein. This sample has hundreds of thousands of distinct CDR3 sequences; approximately 16% occur once, and the top ten carry approximately 18%. This rearrangement joins TRBV19 to TRBJ2-2; unclear D gene. Sample: blood. The origin of this receptor is a woman aged 18-29 years with Graves' hyperthyroidism. The CDR3 sequence is CASSPSTTGELFF. DNA of the CDR3: TGTGCCAGTAGCCCCTCGACTACCGGGGAGCTGTTTTTT.